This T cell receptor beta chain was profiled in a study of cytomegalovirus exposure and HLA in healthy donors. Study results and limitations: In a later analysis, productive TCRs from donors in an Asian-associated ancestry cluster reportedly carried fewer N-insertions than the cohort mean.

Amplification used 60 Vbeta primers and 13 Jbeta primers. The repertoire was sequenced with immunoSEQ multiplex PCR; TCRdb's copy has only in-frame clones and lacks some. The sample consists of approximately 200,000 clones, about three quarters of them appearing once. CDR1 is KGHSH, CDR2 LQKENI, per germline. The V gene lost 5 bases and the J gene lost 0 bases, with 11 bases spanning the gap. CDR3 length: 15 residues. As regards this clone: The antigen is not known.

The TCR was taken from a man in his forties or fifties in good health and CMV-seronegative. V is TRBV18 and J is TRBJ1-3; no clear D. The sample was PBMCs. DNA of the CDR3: TGTGCCAGCTCAAATCTAGCCGACTCTGGAAACACCATATATTTT. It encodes CASSNLADSGNTIYF.